This TCR beta chain is drawn from a study of blood T cell repertoires in COVID-19 (dated by TCRdb to 2020 to 2022). Regarding the study in general: Samples from collaborators originated in the United States, Italy and Spain and spanned both the acute and convalescent phases of COVID-19. A freely available public database, intended as a resource for researchers studying the immune response to SARS-CoV-2, is where the repertoires were released. The sample metadata nearly always contained a de-identified subject ID, COVID-19 status, age in years and sex. Where available, HLA class I and class II types were obtained from metadata supplied by the sample provider rather than from assay-based typing. The material from the prospective study consisted of cDNA or gDNA derived from T cells, B-cell-depleted T cells, or PBMCs. Subjects who had been exposed to COVID-19, were actively infected with it, or had recovered from it provided the deeply sampled blood TCRbeta repertoires that made up the dataset. The samples were drawn from two sources: the first 160 participants of the ongoing ImmuneRACE study, and 1,200 or so subjects contributed by 6 global collaborators.

This clone has more than one count but fewer than ten. No antigen is known for it. No much larger clone exists at a distance of one base, and base qualities are not known. On the study overall, not on this receptor specifically: The amount of clinical and demographic metadata varied by source and participant and was provided uncurated.

TCRbeta CDR3 regions were amplified from genomic DNA by means of the immunoSEQ Assay, a bias-controlled multiplex PCR. Concerning the study's data processing: Within the assay, amplification of reference gene primers was used to estimate how many nucleated cells each sample contained. To quantify the absolute abundance of each unique TCRbeta CDR3 rearrangement, sequence reads were collapsed and filtered. For each sample, productive Simpson clonality was calculated as the square root of Simpson's diversity index over productive rearrangements. The source is immuneACCESS, and TCRdb retained only in-frame sequences with V and J called. Part of the clones is not carried over; for the studies checked, unresolved V genes explain less than half of this, and the remainder is unexplained. D and trimming come from the DNA, and the V and J calls and clone size come from that table. Across this sample there are 150,000 to 200,000 clones, with 75% to 90% seen only once. Jointly, the top ten make up under 9.5% of the sample.

The collaborating institutions used their own protocols to collect whole blood in K2EDTA tubes. For TCRbeta analysis, collaborators shipped samples in one of three forms: frozen whole blood, isolated PBMCs, or DNA extracted from either of those sample types. This TCR derives from an older woman with acute or convalescent COVID-19. What was sequenced was peripheral blood.

The DNA sequence is TGTGCCAGCAAGGTCGGACTAGCCGCATACGAGCAGTACTTC. The resulting protein is CASKVGLAAYEQYF. The sequence links TRBV6-5 to TRBJ2-7, and 8 junctional nucleotides match TRBD2. CDR1 MNHEY and CDR2 SVGAGI are derived from the germline V gene. From V the trimming removes 7 bases and from J it removes 4 bases, while the gene matches leave 9 bases of the junction unaccounted for. Counted from cysteine to phenylalanine, this CDR3 has 14 amino acids. CDR3 DNA is the only sequence kept; it has 42 bases, read in frame from the first base.